The 3 T cell receptor beta chains listed next were all sequenced from one sample in a study of technical replicates of blood from several donors. Assay: immunoSEQ multiplex PCR; the TCRdb copy retains only in-frame clones and omits some. Of just over 80,000 clones in the sample, about 96% were seen once. The sequencing sample was made of T cells isolated from PBMCs. The origin of the receptors is a human donor in good health.

The sample holds one count of this clone. This chain connects TRBV5-6 to TRBJ1-5; the D gene is possibly TRBD1 (5 bases). The CDR3 contains 13 residues. Germline CDR1 reads SGHDT; CDR2 reads YYEEEE. Deletions cut 3 bases from V and 6 bases from J, with 10 bases between. The CDR3 DNA sequence: TGTGCCAGCAGCTGGGGCCTTGGTCAGCCCCAGCATTTT. Amino acid sequence: CASSWGLGQPQHF.

The chain is built from TRBV4-1 and TRBJ2-7, with 7 bases identical to TRBD2. Unmatched junction bases numbered 2, after V lost 3 bases and J lost 6 bases. Germline V CDR1 and CDR2: MGHRA, YSYEKL. The CDR3 is made up of 12 amino acids. The CDR3 DNA sequence: TGCGCCAGCAGCCATGGCGGGGGCGAGCAGTACTTC. It specifies CASSHGGGEQYF.

V is TRBV29-1 and J is TRBJ2-1; the D is unclear. CDR3 length: 11 amino acids. Deletions cut 3 bases from V and 12 bases from J, with 12 bases between. Germline V gene sequence: CDR1 SQVTM, CDR2 ANQGSEA. The CDR3 here is CSVDEAAVQFF. The CDR3 coding sequence is TGCAGCGTTGACGAGGCGGCTGTGCAGTTCTTC.